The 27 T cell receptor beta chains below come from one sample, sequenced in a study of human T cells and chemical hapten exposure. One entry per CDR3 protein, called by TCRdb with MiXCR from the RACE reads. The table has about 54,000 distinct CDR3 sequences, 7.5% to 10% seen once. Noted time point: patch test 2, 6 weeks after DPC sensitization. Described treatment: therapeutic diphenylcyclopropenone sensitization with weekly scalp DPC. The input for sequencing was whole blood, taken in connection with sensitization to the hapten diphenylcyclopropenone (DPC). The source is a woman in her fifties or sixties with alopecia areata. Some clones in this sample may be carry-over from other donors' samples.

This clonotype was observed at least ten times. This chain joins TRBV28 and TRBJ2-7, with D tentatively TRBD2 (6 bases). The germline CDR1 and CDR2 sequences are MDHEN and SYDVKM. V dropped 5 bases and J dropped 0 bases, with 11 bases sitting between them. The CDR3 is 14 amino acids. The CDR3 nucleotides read TGTGCCAGCAGTCTAGCGTTCAGCTCCTACGAGCAGTACTTC. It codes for CASSLAFSSYEQYF.

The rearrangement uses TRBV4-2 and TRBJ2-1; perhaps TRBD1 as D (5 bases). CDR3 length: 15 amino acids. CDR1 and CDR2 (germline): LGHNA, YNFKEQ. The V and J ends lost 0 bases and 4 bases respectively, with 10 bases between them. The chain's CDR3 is CASSQDRARYNEQFF. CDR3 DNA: TGTGCCAGCAGCCAAGACAGGGCTAGGTACAATGAGCAGTTCTTC.

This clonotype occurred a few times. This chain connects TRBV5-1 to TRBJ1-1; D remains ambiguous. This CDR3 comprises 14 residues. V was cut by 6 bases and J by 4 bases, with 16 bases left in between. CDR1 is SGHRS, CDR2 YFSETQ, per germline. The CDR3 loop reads CASTPSSLVTEAFF. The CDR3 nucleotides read TGCGCCAGCACCCCATCTTCCCTAGTCACTGAAGCTTTCTTT.

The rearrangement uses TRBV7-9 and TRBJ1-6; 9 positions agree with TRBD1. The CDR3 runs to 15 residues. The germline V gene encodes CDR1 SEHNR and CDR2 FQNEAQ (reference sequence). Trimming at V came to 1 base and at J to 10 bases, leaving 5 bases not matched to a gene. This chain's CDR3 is CASSLVGQGRSPLHF. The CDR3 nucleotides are TGTGCCAGCAGCTTAGTCGGACAGGGGAGATCACCCCTCCACTTT.

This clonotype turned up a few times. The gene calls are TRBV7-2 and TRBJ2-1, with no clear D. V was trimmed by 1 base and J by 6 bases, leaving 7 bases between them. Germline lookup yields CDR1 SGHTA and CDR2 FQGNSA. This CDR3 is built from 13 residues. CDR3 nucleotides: TGTGCCAGCAGCTTAGGTTTACTCAATGAGCAGTTCTTC. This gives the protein CASSLGLLNEQFF.

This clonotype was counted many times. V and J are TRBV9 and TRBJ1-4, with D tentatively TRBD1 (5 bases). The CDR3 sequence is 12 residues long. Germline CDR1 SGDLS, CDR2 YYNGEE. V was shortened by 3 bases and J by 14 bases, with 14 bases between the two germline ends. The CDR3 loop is CASSALDGGLFF. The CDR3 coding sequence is TGTGCCAGCAGCGCCCTGGACGGGGGGCTGTTTTTT.

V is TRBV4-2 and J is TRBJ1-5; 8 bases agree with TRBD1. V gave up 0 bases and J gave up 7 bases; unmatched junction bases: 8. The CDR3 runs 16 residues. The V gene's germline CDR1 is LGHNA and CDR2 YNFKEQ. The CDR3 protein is CASSQDWNGQGQPQHF. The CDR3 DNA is TGTGCCAGCAGCCAAGATTGGAATGGACAGGGACAGCCCCAGCATTTT.

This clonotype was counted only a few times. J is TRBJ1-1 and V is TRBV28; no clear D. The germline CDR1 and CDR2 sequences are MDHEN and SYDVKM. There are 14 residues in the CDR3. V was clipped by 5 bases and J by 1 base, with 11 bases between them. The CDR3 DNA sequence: TGTGCCAGCAGTACCTTCCCCGGGAACACTGAAGCTTTCTTT. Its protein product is CASSTFPGNTEAFF. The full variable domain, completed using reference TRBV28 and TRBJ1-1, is DVKVTQSSRYLVKRTGEKVFLECVQDMDHENMFWYRQDPGLGLRLIYFSYDVKMKEKGDIPEGYSVSREKKERFSLILESASTNQTSMYLCASSTFPGNTEAFFGQGTRLTVV.

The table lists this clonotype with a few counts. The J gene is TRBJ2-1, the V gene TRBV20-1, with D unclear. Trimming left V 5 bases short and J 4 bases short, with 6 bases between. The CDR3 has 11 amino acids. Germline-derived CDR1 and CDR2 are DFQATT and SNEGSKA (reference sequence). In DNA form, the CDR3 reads TGCAGTGCTCCCATTTACAATGAGCAGTTCTTC. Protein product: CSAPIYNEQFF.

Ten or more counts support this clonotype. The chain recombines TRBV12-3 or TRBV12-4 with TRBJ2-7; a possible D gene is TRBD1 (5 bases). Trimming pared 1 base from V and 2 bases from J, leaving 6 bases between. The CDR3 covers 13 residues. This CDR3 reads CASSLGGTYEQYF. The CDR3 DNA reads TGTGCCAGCAGTTTAGGGGGCACCTACGAGCAGTACTTC.

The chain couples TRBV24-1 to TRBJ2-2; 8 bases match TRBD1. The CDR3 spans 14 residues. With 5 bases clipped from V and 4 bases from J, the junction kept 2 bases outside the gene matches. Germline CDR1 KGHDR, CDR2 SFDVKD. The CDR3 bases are TGTGCCACCAGTGTTACAGGGGGCACCGGGGAGCTGTTTTTT. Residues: CATSVTGGTGELFF.

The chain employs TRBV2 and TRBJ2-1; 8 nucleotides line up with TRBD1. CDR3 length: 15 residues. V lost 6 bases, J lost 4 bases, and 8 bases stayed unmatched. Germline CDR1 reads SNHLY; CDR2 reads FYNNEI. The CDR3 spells CASSRDRGPYNEQFF. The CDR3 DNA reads TGTGCCAGCAGCCGCGACAGGGGCCCTTACAATGAGCAGTTCTTC.

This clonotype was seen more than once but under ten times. The CDR3 here is CSAMQGLYEQYF. The CDR3 DNA follows: TGCAGTGCTATGCAGGGATTATACGAGCAGTACTTC. V gene TRBV20-1 combines with J gene TRBJ2-7, with D tentatively TRBD1 (5 bases). The CDR3 spans 12 residues. Trimming took off 4 bases at V and 4 bases at J, with 11 bases between the two ends. Germline loops: CDR1 DFQATT, CDR2 SNEGSKA (reference sequence).

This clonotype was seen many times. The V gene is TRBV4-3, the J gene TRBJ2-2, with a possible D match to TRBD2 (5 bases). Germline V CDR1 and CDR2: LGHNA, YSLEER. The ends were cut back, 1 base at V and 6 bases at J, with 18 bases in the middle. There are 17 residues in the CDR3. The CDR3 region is CASSQAIPGVVAGELFF. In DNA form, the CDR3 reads TGCGCCAGCAGCCAAGCTATCCCCGGGGTGGTCGCCGGGGAGCTGTTTTTT.

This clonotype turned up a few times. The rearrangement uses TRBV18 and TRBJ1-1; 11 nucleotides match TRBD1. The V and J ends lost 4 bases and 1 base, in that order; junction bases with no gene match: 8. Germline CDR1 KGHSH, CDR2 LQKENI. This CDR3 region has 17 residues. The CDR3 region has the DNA TGTGCCAGCTCACGGACAGGGGGCGTTTTCGGGAACACTGAAGCTTTCTTT. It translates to CASSRTGGVFGNTEAFF.

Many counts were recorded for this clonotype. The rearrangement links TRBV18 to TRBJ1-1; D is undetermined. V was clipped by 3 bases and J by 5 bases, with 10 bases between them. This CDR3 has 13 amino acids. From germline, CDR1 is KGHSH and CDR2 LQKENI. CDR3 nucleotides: TGTGCCAGCTCACCCATAACCTCTACTGAAGCTTTCTTT. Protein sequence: CASSPITSTEAFF.

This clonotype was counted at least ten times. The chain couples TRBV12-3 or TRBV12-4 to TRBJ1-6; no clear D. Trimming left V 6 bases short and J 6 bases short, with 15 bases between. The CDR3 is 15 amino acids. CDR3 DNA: TGTGCCAGCAGCTCCCGGACTGGACTTAATTCACCCCTCCACTTT. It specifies CASSSRTGLNSPLHF.

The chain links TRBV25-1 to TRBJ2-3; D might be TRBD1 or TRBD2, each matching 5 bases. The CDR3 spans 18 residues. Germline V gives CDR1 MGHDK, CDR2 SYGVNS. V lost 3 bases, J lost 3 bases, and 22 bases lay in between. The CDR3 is CASSELPAGALITDTQYF. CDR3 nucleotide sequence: TGTGCCAGCAGTGAGCTCCCGGCCGGGGCCCTAATTACAGATACGCAGTATTTT.

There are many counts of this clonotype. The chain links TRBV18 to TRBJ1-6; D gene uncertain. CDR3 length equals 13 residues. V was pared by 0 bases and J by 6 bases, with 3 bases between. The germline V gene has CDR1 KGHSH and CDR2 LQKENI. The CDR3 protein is CASSPPSNSPLHF. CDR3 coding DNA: TGTGCCAGCTCACCACCCAGTAATTCACCCCTCCACTTT.

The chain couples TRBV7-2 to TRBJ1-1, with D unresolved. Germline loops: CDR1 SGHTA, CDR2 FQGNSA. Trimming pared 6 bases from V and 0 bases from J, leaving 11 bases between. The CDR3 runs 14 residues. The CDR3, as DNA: TGTGCCAGCAGTTATCCAAATCTGAACACTGAAGCTTTCTTT. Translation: CASSYPNLNTEAFF.

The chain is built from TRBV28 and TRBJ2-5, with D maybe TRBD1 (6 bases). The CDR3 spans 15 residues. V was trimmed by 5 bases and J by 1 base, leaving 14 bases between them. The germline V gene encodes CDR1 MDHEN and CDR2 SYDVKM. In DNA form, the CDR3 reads TGTGCCAGCAGTATAGGGGGACACAGCCAAGAGACCCAGTACTTC. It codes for CASSIGGHSQETQYF.

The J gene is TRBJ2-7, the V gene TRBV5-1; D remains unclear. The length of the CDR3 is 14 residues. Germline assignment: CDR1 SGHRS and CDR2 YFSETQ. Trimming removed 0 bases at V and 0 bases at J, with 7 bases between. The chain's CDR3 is CASSLGPNSYEQYF. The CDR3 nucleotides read TGCGCCAGCAGCTTGGGTCCGAACTCCTACGAGCAGTACTTC. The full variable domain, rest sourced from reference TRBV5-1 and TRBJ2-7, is KAGVTQTPRYLIKTRGQQVTLSCSPISGHRSVSWYQQTPGQGLQFLFEYFSETQRNKGNFPGRFSGRQFSNSRSEMNVSTLELGDSALYLCASSLGPNSYEQYFGPGTRLTVT.

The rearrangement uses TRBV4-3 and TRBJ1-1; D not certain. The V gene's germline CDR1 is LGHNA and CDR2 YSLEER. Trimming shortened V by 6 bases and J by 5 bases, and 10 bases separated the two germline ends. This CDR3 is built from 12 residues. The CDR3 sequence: CASSRGGTEAFF. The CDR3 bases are TGCGCCAGCAGTCGTGGAGGGACTGAAGCTTTCTTT.

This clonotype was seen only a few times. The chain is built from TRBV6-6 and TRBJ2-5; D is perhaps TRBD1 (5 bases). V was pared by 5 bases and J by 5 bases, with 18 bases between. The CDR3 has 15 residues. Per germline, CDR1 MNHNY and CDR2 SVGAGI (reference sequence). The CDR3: CASSLFSGYGETQYF. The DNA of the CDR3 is TGTGCCAGCAGTCTTTTTTCAGGGTACGGGGAGACCCAGTACTTC.

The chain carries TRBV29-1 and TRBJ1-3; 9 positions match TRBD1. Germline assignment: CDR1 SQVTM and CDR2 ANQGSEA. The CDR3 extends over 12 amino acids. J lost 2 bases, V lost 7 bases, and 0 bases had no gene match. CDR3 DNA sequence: TGCAGCGGACAGGGGGCTGGAAACACCATATATTTT. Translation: CSGQGAGNTIYF.

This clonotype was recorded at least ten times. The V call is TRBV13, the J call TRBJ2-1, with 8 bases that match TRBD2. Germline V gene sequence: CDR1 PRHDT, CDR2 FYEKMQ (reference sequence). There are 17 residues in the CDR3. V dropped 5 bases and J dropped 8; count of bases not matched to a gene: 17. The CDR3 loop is CASSQGARGGHQDEQFF. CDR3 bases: TGTGCCAGCAGCCAAGGGGCCCGGGGGGGCCATCAGGATGAGCAGTTCTTC.

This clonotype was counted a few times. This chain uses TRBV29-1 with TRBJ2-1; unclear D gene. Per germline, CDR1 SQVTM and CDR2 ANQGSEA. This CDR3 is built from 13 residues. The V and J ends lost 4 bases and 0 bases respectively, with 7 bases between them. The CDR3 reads CSVGWSSYNEQFF. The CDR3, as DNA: TGCAGCGTTGGCTGGAGCTCCTACAATGAGCAGTTCTTC.